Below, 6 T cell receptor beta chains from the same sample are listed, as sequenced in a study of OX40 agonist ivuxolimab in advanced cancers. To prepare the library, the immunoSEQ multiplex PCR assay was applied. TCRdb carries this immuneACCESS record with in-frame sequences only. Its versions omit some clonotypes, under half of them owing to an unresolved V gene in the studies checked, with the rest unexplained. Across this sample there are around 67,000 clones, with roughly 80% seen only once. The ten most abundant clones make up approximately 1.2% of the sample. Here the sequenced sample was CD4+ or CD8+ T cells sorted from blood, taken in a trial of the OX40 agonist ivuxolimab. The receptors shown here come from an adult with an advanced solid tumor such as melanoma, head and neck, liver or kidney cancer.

CDR3 loop: CASSVNPQGHEQYF. In DNA form, the CDR3 reads TGTGCCAGTAGTGTCAATCCCCAGGGCCACGAGCAGTACTTC. The chain has TRBV19 and TRBJ2-7, with D perhaps matching TRBD1 (5 bases). The CDR3 sequence is 14 residues long. Germline V gene data show CDR1 as LNHDA and CDR2 as SQIVND (reference sequence). The ends were cut back, 5 bases at V and 5 bases at J, with 16 bases in the middle.

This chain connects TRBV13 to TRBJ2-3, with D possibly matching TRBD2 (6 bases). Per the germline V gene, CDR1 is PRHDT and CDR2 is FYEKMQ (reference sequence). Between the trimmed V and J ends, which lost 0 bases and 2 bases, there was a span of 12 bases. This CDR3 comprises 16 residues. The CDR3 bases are TGTGCCAGCAGCTTAGGGCCGGAGGGGATCACAGATACGCAGTATTTT. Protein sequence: CASSLGPEGITDTQYF.

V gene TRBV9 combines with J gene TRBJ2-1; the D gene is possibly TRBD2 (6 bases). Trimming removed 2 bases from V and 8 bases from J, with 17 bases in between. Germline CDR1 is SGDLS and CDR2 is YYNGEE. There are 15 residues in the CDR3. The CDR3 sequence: CASSVGTSRFYEQFF. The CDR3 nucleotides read TGTGCCAGCAGCGTCGGAACTAGCAGGTTCTATGAGCAGTTCTTC.

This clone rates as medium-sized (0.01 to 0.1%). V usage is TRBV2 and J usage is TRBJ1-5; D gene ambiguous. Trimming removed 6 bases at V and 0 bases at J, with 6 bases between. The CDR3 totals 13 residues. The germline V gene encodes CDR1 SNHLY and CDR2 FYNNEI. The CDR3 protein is CASRHDSNQPQHF. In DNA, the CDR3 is TGTGCCAGCAGACACGATAGCAATCAGCCCCAGCATTTT.

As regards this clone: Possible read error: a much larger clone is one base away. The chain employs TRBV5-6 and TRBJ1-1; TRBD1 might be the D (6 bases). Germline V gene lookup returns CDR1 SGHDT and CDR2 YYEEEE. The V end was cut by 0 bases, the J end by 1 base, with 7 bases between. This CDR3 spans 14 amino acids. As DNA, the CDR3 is TGTGCCAGCAGCTTGGGACAGGCGAACACTGAAGCTTTCTTT. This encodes CASSLGQANTEAFF.

CDR3 nucleotide sequence: TGTGCCAGCAGCGGAACGGGGGAAAATGAAAAACTGTTTTTT. It is translated as CASSGTGENEKLFF. The genes are TRBV7-8 and TRBJ1-4, with D possibly being TRBD1 (5 bases). The CDR3 covers 14 residues. The V gene's germline CDR1 is SGHVS and CDR2 FQNEAQ. V dropped 5 bases and J dropped 5 bases, with 12 bases sitting between them.